The 27 T cell receptor beta chains listed next were all sequenced from one sample in a study of monozygotic twins with inflammatory bowel disease. Reanalyzing the 5' RACE reads, TCRdb keeps one entry per CDR3 protein, without DNA. The specimen's table records around 380,000 distinct CDR3 sequences. Sequenced: blood. The receptor source for this set is a human donor with ulcerative colitis or Crohn's disease, or a healthy co-twin of an affected twin (not recorded which).

The chain has TRBV18 and TRBJ2-1; TCRdb designates TRBD2, a call that cannot be tested without DNA. The CDR3 is 20 residues long. CDR1 is KGHSH and CDR2 is LQKENI in the germline V gene. The CDR3 reads CASSLRMEGLAGVSYNEQFF.

The gene calls are TRBV6-1 and TRBJ2-3; TCRdb reports TRBD2, a call that lacks DNA to check it against. The germline V gene has CDR1 MNHNS and CDR2 SASEGT. CDR3 size: 15 residues. The CDR3 here is CASSEGSGSTDTQYF.

The J gene is TRBJ2-5, the V gene TRBV7-9; without DNA, the TCRdb call of TRBD1 cannot be checked. The germline gives CDR1 SEHNR, CDR2 FQNEAQ (reference sequence). This CDR3 is 17 amino acids long. CDR3 sequence reads: CASSSDPRQGPQETQYF.

The chain combines TRBV7-8 with TRBJ2-1; TCRdb's D call, TRBD2, is unchecked because there is no DNA. This CDR3 is built from 19 residues. Germline CDR1 and CDR2: SGHVS and FQNEAQ. The CDR3 loop reads CASSSKKGPSGDTYNEQFF. Full variable domain (remainder filled in from reference TRBV7-8 and TRBJ2-1): GAGVSQSPRYKVAKRGQDVALRCDPISGHVSLFWYQQALGQGPEFLTYFQNEAQLDKSGLPSDRFFAERPEGSVSTLKIQRTQQEDSAVYLCASSSKKGPSGDTYNEQFFGPGTRLTVL.

V and J are TRBV3-1 and TRBJ1-5; TCRdb's D call of TRBD1 is untestable without DNA. The CDR3 consists of 16 residues. Germline V gene sequence: CDR1 LGHDT, CDR2 YNNKEL (reference sequence). The CDR3 spells CASSQGGSQRGQPQHF.

J is TRBJ2-1 and V is TRBV6-2 or TRBV6-3. Germline values: CDR1 MNHEY, CDR2 SVGEGT. This CDR3 has 14 residues. CDR3 residues: CASSRGPLTNEQFF.

The chain is built from TRBV12-3 or TRBV12-4 and TRBJ1-2; TCRdb's D call, TRBD1, is unchecked because there is no DNA. This CDR3 has 13 residues. CDR3 amino acids: CASRKGQRYGYTF.

The chain joins TRBV7-8 to TRBJ1-2; as DNA is missing, the TRBD1 call by TCRdb cannot be tested. This CDR3 is built from 14 residues. CDR1 is SGHVS and CDR2 is FQNEAQ in the germline V gene. CDR3 residues: CASSSVTGVDGYTF. Filled out from reference TRBV7-8 and TRBJ1-2, the complete variable domain reads GAGVSQSPRYKVAKRGQDVALRCDPISGHVSLFWYQQALGQGPEFLTYFQNEAQLDKSGLPSDRFFAERPEGSVSTLKIQRTQQEDSAVYLCASSSVTGVDGYTFGSGTRLTVV.

V usage is TRBV12-3 or TRBV12-4 and J usage is TRBJ2-2; TCRdb returns TRBD1, unconfirmable since there is no DNA. This CDR3 contains 14 residues. The CDR3 spells CASGRGQGTGELFF.

J is TRBJ1-2 and V is TRBV9; TCRdb outputs TRBD1, but without DNA this stays unchecked. The CDR3 has 13 residues. Germline-derived CDR1 and CDR2 are SGDLS and YYNGEE. Here the CDR3 reads CASSVGQGNGYTF. The whole variable domain, filled in from reference TRBV9 and TRBJ1-2, reads DSGVTQTPKHLITATGQRVTLRCSPRSGDLSVYWYQQSLDQGLQFLIQYYNGEERAKGNILERFSAQQFPDLHSELNLSSLELGDSALYFCASSVGQGNGYTFGSGTRLTVV.

The chain recombines TRBV28 with TRBJ2-7; TCRdb designates TRBD1, a call that cannot be tested without DNA. This CDR3 is 13 amino acids long. Germline lookup yields CDR1 MDHEN and CDR2 SYDVKM. CDR3: CASRQGGLREQYF.

The V call is TRBV6-2 or TRBV6-3, the J call TRBJ1-2; the TCRdb D gene call, TRBD1, has no DNA to confirm it. Germline values: CDR1 MNHEY, CDR2 SVGEGT. The CDR3 loop spans 14 amino acids. This CDR3 reads CASSYSGRGYGYTF.

This rearrangement joins TRBV18 to TRBJ1-6. Per germline, CDR1 KGHSH and CDR2 LQKENI. The CDR3 sequence is 16 residues long. The CDR3 loop is CASSLSGSSYNSPLHF. The full variable domain, completed using reference TRBV18 and TRBJ1-6, is NAGVMQNPRHLVRRRGQEARLRCSPMKGHSHVYWYRQLPEEGLKFMVYLQKENIIDESGMPKERFSAEFPKEGPSILRIQQVVRGDSAAYFCASSLSGSSYNSPLHFGNGTRLTVT.

The gene calls are TRBV6-6 and TRBJ2-7. CDR1 and CDR2 from the germline V gene are MNHNY and SVGAGI (reference sequence). CDR3 length equals 14 residues. CDR3 region: CASSYPGGSYEQYF.

The rearrangement joins TRBV9 to TRBJ2-7; the D call from TCRdb, TRBD1, cannot be confirmed without DNA. This CDR3 is 16 amino acids long. Germline lookup yields CDR1 SGDLS and CDR2 YYNGEE. The CDR3 loop is CASSLRAGPGGYEQYF.

This chain joins TRBV20-1 and TRBJ2-3; the TRBD2 assignment by TCRdb is unverifiable without DNA. Germline V gives CDR1 DFQATT, CDR2 SNEGSKA (reference sequence). The CDR3 covers 17 residues. CDR3 region: CSARGWGLAEDTDTQYF.

The rearrangement links TRBV30 to TRBJ2-2; TCRdb's assignment of TRBD2 cannot be checked, as there is no DNA. The CDR3 totals 19 residues. Germline V CDR1 and CDR2: GTSNPN, SVGIG (reference sequence). CDR3 region: CAWRAPGLAGGPRAGELFF.

The V call is TRBV19, the J call TRBJ2-7; TCRdb's D gene call, TRBD1, goes unchecked for lack of DNA. Germline CDR1 reads LNHDA; CDR2 reads SQIVND (reference sequence). This CDR3 has 15 residues. CDR3 amino acids: CASSLPGQATYEQYF.

The CDR3 loop reads CASSLGGGPWDEQYF. The chain recombines TRBV7-6 with TRBJ2-7; TCRdb indicates TRBD2, and absent DNA this call remains unverified. CDR1 is SGHVS, CDR2 FNYEAQ, per germline. The CDR3 has 15 amino acids.

This rearrangement joins TRBV28 to TRBJ2-5; TCRdb's D call of TRBD1 is untestable without DNA. This CDR3 has 15 residues. Germline CDR1 reads MDHEN; CDR2 reads SYDVKM. The CDR3 loop reads CASTPLRDSQETQYF.

The chain links TRBV6-2 or TRBV6-3 to TRBJ1-5. The germline gives CDR1 MNHEY, CDR2 SVGEGT. The CDR3 length is 16 residues. CDR3 sequence reads: CASSYSTGKGNQPQHF.

The chain joins TRBV20-1 to TRBJ2-3; the TCRdb D gene call, TRBD1, has no DNA to confirm it. The CDR3 totals 13 residues. The germline CDR1 and CDR2 sequences are DFQATT and SNEGSKA (reference sequence). The CDR3 sequence is CSAIMGGTDTQYF.

The rearrangement uses TRBV20-1 and TRBJ1-4; with no DNA, the TCRdb D assignment of TRBD1 cannot be verified. This CDR3 is built from 15 residues. Germline V gene data show CDR1 as DFQATT and CDR2 as SNEGSKA (reference sequence). CDR3: CSARGDHSGNEKLFF.

The chain employs TRBV15 and TRBJ2-2; TCRdb selects TRBD1, and the lack of DNA leaves this call unchecked. Looked up from germline, CDR1 is LNHNV and CDR2 is YYDKDF (reference sequence). This CDR3 contains 17 residues. The CDR3 reads CATSRVTGAFSTGELFF.

This chain uses TRBV27 with TRBJ2-5; TCRdb's D call of TRBD2 is untestable without DNA. Germline values: CDR1 MNHEY, CDR2 SMNVEV (reference sequence). CDR3 length equals 16 residues. The CDR3 sequence is CASTELAGAPQETQYF.

The V call is TRBV6-5, the J call TRBJ1-1. The CDR3 covers 17 residues. From germline, CDR1 is MNHEY and CDR2 SVGAGI. The CDR3 here is CASSYSTLAGPNTEAFF.

This sequence joins TRBV20-1 and TRBJ2-3. CDR3 length: 16 residues. Germline CDR1 and CDR2: DFQATT and SNEGSKA (reference sequence). The CDR3 loop reads CSARGGSSGSTDTQYF.